These T cell receptor beta chains were read from a single sample in a study of a mutant IDH1 vaccine in newly diagnosed glioma. This table comes from immunoSEQ multiplex PCR, and its TCRdb copy is limited to in-frame clones, with some not included. The sample carries about 30,000 clones, around 79% recorded once. The sample in question was PBMCs, obtained from a glioma patient treated with radiotherapy, temozolomide or both. These receptors originate from a man aged 30 to 45 with glioma. Each CDR3 is given with its conserved first and last residue. Each record gives: J gene, V gene, D gene, CDR3 protein. The D gene is left open where the match is weak.

j_call: TRBJ2-5
v_call: TRBV7-9
d_call: .
cdr3_aa: CASSFTVEQETQYF

j_call: TRBJ1-5
v_call: TRBV15
d_call: TRBD1
cdr3_aa: CATSGTASNQPQHF

j_call: TRBJ1-1
v_call: TRBV6-5
d_call: .
cdr3_aa: CASSWGTEAFF

j_call: TRBJ2-7
v_call: TRBV28
d_call: TRBD1
cdr3_aa: CASSQSRDSYEQYF

j_call: TRBJ1-2
v_call: TRBV25-1
d_call: .
cdr3_aa: CATTDLYGYTF

j_call: TRBJ2-3
v_call: TRBV5-1
d_call: .
cdr3_aa: CASSLTADTQYF

j_call: TRBJ1-1
v_call: TRBV4-3
d_call: .
cdr3_aa: CASSPGEGTEAFF

j_call: TRBJ2-7
v_call: TRBV10-1
d_call: .
cdr3_aa: CASSDLVGEQYF

j_call: TRBJ2-5
v_call: TRBV7-9
d_call: TRBD1
cdr3_aa: CASSTGTGFFETQYF

j_call: TRBJ1-1
v_call: TRBV6-6
d_call: TRBD1
cdr3_aa: CASSKQGARTEAFF

j_call: TRBJ2-1
v_call: TRBV29-1
d_call: .
cdr3_aa: CSVERRGAVGDEQFF

j_call: TRBJ2-2
v_call: TRBV27
d_call: .
cdr3_aa: CASSLIPLGDTGELFF

j_call: TRBJ2-2
v_call: TRBV5-1
d_call: .
cdr3_aa: CASSLYPPLNTGELFF

j_call: TRBJ1-5
v_call: TRBV6-1
d_call: .
cdr3_aa: CASSENSVSSNQPQHF

j_call: TRBJ2-3
v_call: TRBV7-9
d_call: .
cdr3_aa: CASSLVGGSDTQYF

j_call: TRBJ2-7
v_call: TRBV11-2
d_call: TRBD2
cdr3_aa: CASSLVLAGGVEQYF

j_call: TRBJ1-1
v_call: TRBV14
d_call: .
cdr3_aa: CASSQVDTREAFF

j_call: TRBJ2-7
v_call: TRBV5-1
d_call: TRBD2
cdr3_aa: CASSAGLASYEQYF

j_call: TRBJ2-6
v_call: TRBV5-4
d_call: .
cdr3_aa: CASSSGRGLSGANVLTF

j_call: TRBJ1-5
v_call: TRBV27
d_call: TRBD1
cdr3_aa: CASSSTGRGSQPQHF

j_call: TRBJ1-6
v_call: TRBV6-6
d_call: .
cdr3_aa: CASSYRGYNSPLHF

j_call: TRBJ1-5
v_call: TRBV6-5
d_call: .
cdr3_aa: CASSGSGNGQPQHF

j_call: TRBJ1-4
v_call: TRBV6-5
d_call: .
cdr3_aa: CASRRTGGKLFF

j_call: TRBJ1-1
v_call: TRBV6-1
d_call: .
cdr3_aa: CASSELGNTEAFF

j_call: TRBJ2-7
v_call: TRBV19
d_call: .
cdr3_aa: CASSDGGLGSYEQYF

j_call: TRBJ1-1
v_call: TRBV9
d_call: TRBD1
cdr3_aa: CASSAGQPNTEAFF

j_call: TRBJ1-1
v_call: TRBV30
d_call: .
cdr3_aa: CAWSVLRERSEAFF

j_call: TRBJ1-1
v_call: TRBV6-6
d_call: .
cdr3_aa: CASSLSTLGEAFF

j_call: TRBJ2-1
v_call: TRBV30
d_call: .
cdr3_aa: CAWSPGDNEQFF

j_call: TRBJ1-1
v_call: TRBV10-3
d_call: TRBD1
cdr3_aa: CAISQEQGVEAFF

j_call: TRBJ1-1
v_call: TRBV6-1
d_call: .
cdr3_aa: CASSEGPTLQAFF

j_call: TRBJ2-2
v_call: TRBV27
d_call: TRBD1
cdr3_aa: CASSFQGDTGELFF

j_call: TRBJ1-3
v_call: TRBV6-6
d_call: TRBD1
cdr3_aa: CASSWGQESSGNTIYF

j_call: TRBJ2-7
v_call: TRBV14
d_call: .
cdr3_aa: CASSPGPDRQYF

j_call: TRBJ2-7
v_call: TRBV27
d_call: TRBD2
cdr3_aa: CASSTRTSVGEQYF

j_call: TRBJ1-5
v_call: TRBV30
d_call: .
cdr3_aa: CAWSLGARGQPQHF

j_call: TRBJ2-1
v_call: TRBV9
d_call: .
cdr3_aa: CASSPWNNPHNEQFF

j_call: TRBJ2-5
v_call: TRBV6-6
d_call: .
cdr3_aa: CASKRKREETQYF

j_call: TRBJ2-5
v_call: TRBV7-2
d_call: .
cdr3_aa: CASSPLGETQYF

j_call: TRBJ1-5
v_call: TRBV19
d_call: .
cdr3_aa: CASRGRGSNQPQHF

j_call: TRBJ2-2
v_call: TRBV10-2
d_call: TRBD1
cdr3_aa: CASSEGTGLTGELFF

j_call: TRBJ1-2
v_call: TRBV2
d_call: TRBD1
cdr3_aa: CASRHDRGRNYGYTF

j_call: TRBJ2-3
v_call: TRBV9
d_call: TRBD1
cdr3_aa: CASSQGTGGGYGTDTQYF

j_call: TRBJ2-7
v_call: TRBV9
d_call: TRBD2
cdr3_aa: CASSVTSGGYEQYF

j_call: TRBJ1-4
v_call: TRBV2
d_call: .
cdr3_aa: CASSEDVGGSGEKLFF

j_call: TRBJ1-2
v_call: TRBV19
d_call: .
cdr3_aa: CASSPLQRGIHGYTF

j_call: TRBJ1-1
v_call: TRBV5-6
d_call: TRBD1
cdr3_aa: CASSLDRGMNTEAFF

j_call: TRBJ1-2
v_call: TRBV5-7
d_call: .
cdr3_aa: CASTTPGVGYTF

j_call: TRBJ2-7
v_call: TRBV10-3
d_call: TRBD1
cdr3_aa: CAIRGDSVESYEQYF

j_call: TRBJ1-5
v_call: TRBV18
d_call: .
cdr3_aa: CASSPGGAPNQPQHF

j_call: TRBJ2-1
v_call: TRBV29-1
d_call: .
cdr3_aa: CSGLNVHLNEQFF

j_call: TRBJ2-5
v_call: TRBV4-1
d_call: .
cdr3_aa: CASSQDFETQYF

j_call: TRBJ2-3
v_call: TRBV5-1
d_call: TRBD2
cdr3_aa: CASSLVSGRTDTQYF

j_call: TRBJ1-4
v_call: TRBV6-5
d_call: .
cdr3_aa: CASSYSWGGANEKLFF

j_call: TRBJ2-7
v_call: TRBV7-8
d_call: .
cdr3_aa: CASRFGRWPSEQYF

j_call: TRBJ1-2
v_call: TRBV30
d_call: TRBD1
cdr3_aa: CAWRGGTGINYGYTF

j_call: TRBJ2-7
v_call: TRBV6-5
d_call: TRBD2
cdr3_aa: CASSLTSGYEQYF